This TCR beta chain was observed in a study of T-cell reconstitution after alpha-beta-depleted transplantation in children. This clonotype appeared many times. Researchers prepared the TCRbeta library using unique molecular identifiers, the study reports. TCRdb re-analysed the PCR reads in MiXCR, keeping a single row per CDR3 protein. The sample has tens of thousands of distinct CDR3 sequences, approximately 4.4% seen once. Germline V CDR1 and CDR2: SGDLS, YYNGEE. This CDR3 region has 14 residues. The V end lost 4 bases, the J end lost 12 bases, and 20 bases lay between the germline ends. This rearrangement joins TRBV9 to TRBJ2-1; weak D call: TRBD2 (6 bases). This sequence was found in a boy younger than two who had a stem cell transplant for acute myeloid leukemia, so the T cells may come from the graft donor. Sequences were derived from PBMCs, mostly from graft donor cells, sampled 180 days after TCRalphabeta/CD19-depleted stem cell transplant. The CDR3 DNA follows: TGTGCCAGCAGCCAATGGGACGCAGGAGGGGTGCAGTTCTTC. Its translation is CASSQWDAGGVQFF.